This record covers a single TCR beta chain. This CDR3 has 14 amino acids. Germline CDR1 LNHDA, CDR2 SQIVND (reference sequence). The trim removed 6 bases at V and 7 bases at J, leaving 7 bases unmatched. This record belongs to a study of cytomegalovirus exposure and HLA in healthy donors. 60 Vbeta and 13 Jbeta primers were used in PCR. Using immunoSEQ multiplex PCR, the repertoire was profiled, and TCRdb retains in-frame clones only, with some absent. The sample shows 80,000 to 100,000 clones, 80% to 85% of them seen only once. The material sequenced was PBMCs. This clonotype originated in a man aged 35 to 55 in good health and CMV-seronegative. V and J are TRBV19 and TRBJ1-4; 8 bases fit TRBD1. This chain's CDR3 is CASRGQEHGEKLFF. CDR3 nucleotides: TGTGCCAGTAGGGGACAGGAGCATGGTGAAAAACTGTTTTTT.